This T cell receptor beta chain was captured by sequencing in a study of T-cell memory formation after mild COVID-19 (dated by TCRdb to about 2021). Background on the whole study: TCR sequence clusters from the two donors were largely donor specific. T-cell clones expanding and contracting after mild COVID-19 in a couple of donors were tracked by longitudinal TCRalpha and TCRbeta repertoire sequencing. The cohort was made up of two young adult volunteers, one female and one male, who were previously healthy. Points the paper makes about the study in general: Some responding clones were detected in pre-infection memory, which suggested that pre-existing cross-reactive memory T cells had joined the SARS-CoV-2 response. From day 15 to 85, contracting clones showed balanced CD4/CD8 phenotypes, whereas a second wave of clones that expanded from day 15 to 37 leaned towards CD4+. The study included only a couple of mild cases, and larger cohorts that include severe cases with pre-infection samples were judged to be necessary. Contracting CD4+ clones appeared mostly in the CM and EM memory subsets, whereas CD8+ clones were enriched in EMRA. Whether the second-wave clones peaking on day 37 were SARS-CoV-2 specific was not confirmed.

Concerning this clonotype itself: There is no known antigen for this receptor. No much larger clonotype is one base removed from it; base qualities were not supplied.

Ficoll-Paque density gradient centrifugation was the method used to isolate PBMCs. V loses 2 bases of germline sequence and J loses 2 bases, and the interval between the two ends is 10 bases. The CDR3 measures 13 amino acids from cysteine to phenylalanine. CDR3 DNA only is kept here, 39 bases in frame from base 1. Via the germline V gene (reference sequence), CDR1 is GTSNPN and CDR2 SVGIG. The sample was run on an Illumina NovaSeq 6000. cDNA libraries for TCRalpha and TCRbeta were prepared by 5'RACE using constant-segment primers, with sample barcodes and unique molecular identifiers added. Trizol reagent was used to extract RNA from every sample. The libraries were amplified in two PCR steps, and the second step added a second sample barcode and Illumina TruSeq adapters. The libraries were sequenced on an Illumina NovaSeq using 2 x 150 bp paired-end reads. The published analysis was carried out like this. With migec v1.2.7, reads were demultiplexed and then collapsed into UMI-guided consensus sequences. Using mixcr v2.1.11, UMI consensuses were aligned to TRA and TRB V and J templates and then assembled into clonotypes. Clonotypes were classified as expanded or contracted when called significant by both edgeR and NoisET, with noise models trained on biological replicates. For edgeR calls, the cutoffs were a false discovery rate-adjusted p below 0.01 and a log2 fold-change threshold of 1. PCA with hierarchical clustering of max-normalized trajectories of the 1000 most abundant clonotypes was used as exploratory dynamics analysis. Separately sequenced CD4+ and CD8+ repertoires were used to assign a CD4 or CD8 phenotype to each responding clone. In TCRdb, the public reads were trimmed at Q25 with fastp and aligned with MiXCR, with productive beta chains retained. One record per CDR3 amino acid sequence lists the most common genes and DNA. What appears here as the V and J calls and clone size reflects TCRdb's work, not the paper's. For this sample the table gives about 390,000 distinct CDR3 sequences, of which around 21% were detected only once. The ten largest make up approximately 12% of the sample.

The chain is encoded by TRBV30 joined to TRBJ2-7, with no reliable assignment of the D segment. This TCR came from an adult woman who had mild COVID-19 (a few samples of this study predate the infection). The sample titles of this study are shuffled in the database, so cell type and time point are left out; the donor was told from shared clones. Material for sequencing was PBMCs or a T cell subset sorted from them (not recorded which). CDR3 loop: CAWSLGPTYEQYF. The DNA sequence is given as TGTGCCTGGAGTTTAGGCCCCACCTACGAGCAGTACTTC.